These 9 T cell receptor beta chains share one sample of origin, sequenced in a study of shared T cell receptors in the human thymus (dated by TCRdb to the early 2020s). Libraries were made using the immunoSEQ multiplex PCR assay. TCRdb obtained this table from immuneACCESS and retained in-frame rearrangements with V and J assigned. These tables miss some clones; where compared with another copy, unresolved V genes account for less than half of the shortfall, and the remainder is unexplained. This sample comprises approximately 660,000 clones, 85% to 90% of them detected only once. 0.0095% to 0.013% of the sample lies in the top ten. This same sample was also part of a study on human thymus T cells.

Sample: thymocytes. The receptors here all came from a boy in the first two years of life with a congenital heart defect. Donor details come from another sample of the same person, matched by shared clones.

The chain couples TRBV2 to TRBJ2-1, with 12 bases that match TRBD2. V shed 6 bases and J 0 bases; nucleotides not matched to a gene: 12. The CDR3 runs to 19 residues. Germline CDR1 is SNHLY and CDR2 is FYNNEI. CDR3 loop: CASRSLTSGSPLSYNEQFF. CDR3 sequence (DNA): TGTGCCAGCAGAAGCTTGACTAGCGGGAGCCCCCTCTCCTACAATGAGCAGTTCTTC.

A note on this clone: Its ends do not fully match the called genes, so a read error is possible. The V call is TRBV27, the J call TRBJ2-7; D is perhaps TRBD1 (6 bases). CDR1 is MNHEY, CDR2 SMNVEV, per germline (reference sequence). The CDR3 consists of 14 residues. CDR3 DNA: TGTACCAGCAGTTTCGGGGCAGGGGACTACGAGCAGTACTTC. This translates into CTSSFGAGDYEQYF.

The rearrangement uses TRBV27 and TRBJ2-7, with D unresolved. This CDR3 spans 12 amino acids. CDR1 MNHEY and CDR2 SMNVEV come from the germline V gene (reference sequence). The V end was cut by 6 bases, the J end by 7 bases, with 13 bases between. CDR3 amino acids: CASRLAVGEQYF. As DNA, the CDR3 is TGTGCCAGCAGGCTGGCGGTCGGTGAGCAGTACTTC.

A note on this clone: A junction end diverges from the germline sequence, so it may reflect a read error. The rearrangement links TRBV7-7 to TRBJ2-2; D is perhaps TRBD2 (5 bases). The germline gives CDR1 SSHAT, CDR2 FNYEAQ (reference sequence). This CDR3 contains 19 residues. The CDR3: CASSLAAPEEKPNTGELFF. CDR3 in DNA: TGTGCTAGCAGCTTAGCCGCACCGGAGGAGAAGCCGAACACCGGGGAGCTGTTTTTT.

This chain uses TRBV5-8 with TRBJ2-4; D unresolved. The V end lost 4 bases, the J end lost 0 bases, and 14 bases lay between the germline ends. The CDR3 spans 16 residues. The V gene's germline CDR1 is SGHTS and CDR2 YDEGEE. The CDR3 nucleotides read TGTGCCAGCAGCGGCGTCATGCAGGAAGCCAAAAACATTCAGTACTTC. The encoded protein is CASSGVMQEAKNIQYF.

The chain couples TRBV14 to TRBJ2-5, with a possible D match to TRBD1 (6 bases). The CDR3 is made up of 18 amino acids. Germline lookup yields CDR1 SGHDN and CDR2 FVKESK. With 0 bases removed from V and 1 base from J, the gap between germline ends came to 18 bases. The CDR3 nucleotides are TGTGCCAGCAGCCAAGAGGAACAGGGCAGCAAAATCCAAGAGACCCAGTACTTC. Translated, it gives CASSQEEQGSKIQETQYF.

This rearrangement joins TRBV5-6 to TRBJ2-3; no clear D. Germline V gene lookup returns CDR1 SGHDT and CDR2 YYEEEE. The CDR3 runs 12 residues. V was trimmed by 6 bases and J by 5 bases, leaving 10 bases between them. CDR3 loop: CASTRLGDTQYF. As DNA, the CDR3 is TGTGCCAGCACGCGGCTGGGAGATACGCAGTATTTT.

The chain couples TRBV27 to TRBJ2-4; D not resolved. Germline CDR1 and CDR2: MNHEY and SMNVEV (reference sequence). The CDR3 loop spans 15 amino acids. Between the trimmed V and J ends, which lost 6 bases and 1 base, there was a span of 13 bases. CDR3 amino acids: CASRAGARAKNIQYF. The CDR3 bases are TGTGCCAGCAGGGCCGGCGCTAGGGCCAAAAACATTCAGTACTTC.

The rearrangement joins TRBV10-3 to TRBJ1-2; no clear D. Per germline, CDR1 ENHRY and CDR2 SYGVKD. The CDR3 is 12 residues long. The ends were cut back, 10 bases at V and 6 bases at J, with 15 bases in the middle. CDR3 loop: CATEGISDGYTF. In DNA, the CDR3 is TGTGCCACCGAGGGCATTTCTGATGGCTACACCTTC.